The next 27 T cell receptor beta chains were all read from a single sample in a study of technical replicates of blood from a few donors. Repertoires were generated with immunoSEQ multiplex PCR, while TCRdb's copy carries only in-frame clones and drops some. Of 80,000 or so clones detected, roughly 94% appear once; the ten largest clones hold around 0.37%. Sequenced sample: T cells isolated from PBMCs. These receptors came from a human donor in good health.

This chain links TRBV7-2 with TRBJ2-1, with unresolved D. Germline lookup yields CDR1 SGHTA and CDR2 FQGNSA. V lost 5 bases to trimming and J lost 7 bases, with 9 bases between them. The CDR3 sequence is 12 residues long. CDR3 DNA: TGTGCCAGCAGCCCACAGTGGAATGAGCAGTTCTTC. Its protein product is CASSPQWNEQFF.

CDR3 sequence reads: CASSLAGVGYNEQFF. The DNA for the CDR3 is TGTGCCAGCAGTTTAGCCGGGGTGGGGTACAATGAGCAGTTCTTC. V is TRBV28 and J is TRBJ2-1, with D perhaps TRBD2 (5 bases). CDR1 is MDHEN and CDR2 is SYDVKM in the germline V gene. The V end lost 2 bases, the J end lost 4 bases, and 12 bases lay between the germline ends. The CDR3 consists of 15 residues.

This chain links TRBV2 with TRBJ2-1, with 8 nucleotides matching TRBD2. V lost 6 bases and J lost 2; bases outside the gene matches: 3. Germline CDR1 SNHLY, CDR2 FYNNEI. CDR3 length equals 14 residues. The CDR3 region is CASRGLVAYNEQFF. The CDR3 region has the DNA TGTGCCAGCAGGGGACTAGTAGCCTACAATGAGCAGTTCTTC.

The chain links TRBV6-5 to TRBJ2-1, with D perhaps TRBD2 (5 bases). The germline gives CDR1 MNHEY, CDR2 SVGAGI. Trimming took off 4 bases at V and 8 bases at J, with 9 bases between the two ends. The CDR3 totals 12 residues. Here the CDR3 reads CASSSHGDEQFF. CDR3 sequence (DNA): TGTGCCAGCAGTTCGCACGGGGATGAGCAGTTCTTC.

This sequence joins TRBV20-1 and TRBJ1-1; 7 nucleotides agree with TRBD1. The CDR3 runs 11 residues. The germline V gene has CDR1 DFQATT and CDR2 SNEGSKA (reference sequence). V dropped 7 bases and J dropped 6; count of bases not matched to a gene: 5. As DNA, the CDR3 is TGCAGTGTTCAGGGGGACGCTGAAGCTTTCTTT. Its protein product is CSVQGDAEAFF.

The chain carries TRBV6-5 and TRBJ2-7; TRBD2 agrees at 14 bases. Germline CDR1 and CDR2: MNHEY and SVGAGI. V shed 0 bases and J 4 bases; nucleotides not matched to a gene: 2. The CDR3 is 16 residues long. CDR3 residues: CASSYSTSGRGYEQYF. The DNA for the CDR3 is TGTGCCAGCAGTTACTCGACTAGCGGGAGGGGGTACGAGCAGTACTTC.

The chain recombines TRBV5-8 with TRBJ1-1; D might be TRBD1 (5 bases). V was clipped by 0 bases and J by 3 bases, with 9 bases between them. The CDR3 is 14 amino acids. CDR1 is SGHTS, CDR2 YDEGEE, per germline. DNA for the CDR3: TGTGCCAGCAGCTTGGTCGGGGGGGACACTGAAGCTTTCTTT. This sequence encodes CASSLVGGDTEAFF.

The gene calls are TRBV10-3 and TRBJ1-1, with D maybe TRBD1 (5 bases). Trimming left V 10 bases short and J 5 bases short, with 20 bases between. This CDR3 spans 14 amino acids. Germline V gene data show CDR1 as ENHRY and CDR2 as SYGVKD. The DNA of the CDR3 is TGTGCCACAGTATTGGACACGCTCTCTACTGAAGCTTTCTTT. Translating gives CATVLDTLSTEAFF.

This rearrangement joins TRBV11-2 to TRBJ2-1, with D possibly matching TRBD1 (5 bases). The length of the CDR3 is 16 residues. With 3 bases removed from V and 10 bases from J, the gap between germline ends came to 22 bases. The V gene's germline CDR1 is SGHAT and CDR2 FQNNGV. The CDR3: CASSFDRGRAWSEQFF. CDR3 sequence (DNA): TGTGCCAGCAGCTTCGATAGGGGTAGGGCATGGAGCGAGCAGTTCTTC. The full variable domain, rest sourced from reference TRBV11-2 and TRBJ2-1, is EAGVAQSPRYKIIEKRQSVAFWCNPISGHATLYWYQQILGQGPKLLIQFQNNGVVDDSQLPKDRFSAERLKGVDSTLKIQPAKLEDSAVYLCASSFDRGRAWSEQFFGPGTRLTVL.

This clone was seen just once. J is TRBJ2-2 and V is TRBV10-2, with D perhaps TRBD2 (5 bases). Looked up from germline, CDR1 is WSHSY and CDR2 is SAAADI. The ends were cut back, 0 bases at V and 7 bases at J, with 12 bases in the middle. The CDR3 is 15 residues long. The CDR3 nucleotides read TGCGCCAGCAGTGAGTCGCCTAGCCTGGGCGGGGAGCTGTTTTTT. This encodes CASSESPSLGGELFF.

This clone is a singleton in its sample. This rearrangement joins TRBV19 to TRBJ2-1, with a weak D call TRBD1 (7 bases). The germline gives CDR1 LNHDA, CDR2 SQIVND (reference sequence). V was pared by 4 bases and J by 9 bases, with 19 bases between. This CDR3 has 15 residues. This CDR3 is CASSTAGGRSGEQFF. The DNA of the CDR3 is TGTGCCAGTAGTACTGCAGGGGGGAGGTCGGGTGAGCAGTTCTTC.

Only one count was recorded for this clone. The chain uses TRBV6-5 and TRBJ1-5; D uncertain. This CDR3 is 15 amino acids long. V lost 1 base to trimming and J lost 6 bases, with 13 bases between them. Germline-derived CDR1 and CDR2 are MNHEY and SVGAGI. The CDR3 loop is CASSYYYSSGQPQHF. In nucleotides, the CDR3 is TGTGCCAGCAGTTACTATTATTCATCGGGTCAGCCCCAGCATTTT.

This clone appeared a single time. The chain couples TRBV11-3 to TRBJ2-7, with D unclear. V was trimmed by 5 bases and J by 0 bases, leaving 14 bases between them. Germline loops: CDR1 SGHNT, CDR2 YENEEA. The CDR3 consists of 15 residues. The CDR3 DNA is TGTGCCAGCAGCACCGGGTTGGTTAGCTCCTACGAGCAGTACTTC. Translating gives CASSTGLVSSYEQYF.

This chain joins TRBV6-4 and TRBJ1-2; TRBD1 matches 8 bases. The V and J ends lost 2 bases and 12 bases, in that order; junction bases with no gene match: 14. Germline lookup yields CDR1 MRHNA and CDR2 SNTAGT. The CDR3 length is 15 residues. The DNA for the CDR3 is TGTGCCAGCAGTGACCCCGTCCAGGGGGCACGGGTCGACACCTTC. Its protein is CASSDPVQGARVDTF.

This chain uses TRBV30 with TRBJ2-7, with 12 nucleotides matching TRBD2. The germline V gene encodes CDR1 GTSNPN and CDR2 SVGIG (reference sequence). V dropped 7 bases and J dropped 5; count of bases not matched to a gene: 6. This CDR3 is built from 13 residues. CDR3 nucleotides: TGTGCCTACGGGACTAGCGGGTTCCACGAGCAGTACTTC. Translation gives CAYGTSGFHEQYF.

A few counts support this clone. The chain links TRBV27 to TRBJ2-2, with D possibly being TRBD2 (6 bases). Germline CDR1 is MNHEY and CDR2 is SMNVEV (reference sequence). The CDR3 is 14 residues long. The V gene lost 4 bases and the J gene lost 1 base, with 7 bases spanning the gap. CDR3 region: CASSYGRNTGELFF. The DNA for the CDR3 is TGTGCCAGCAGTTACGGGAGGAACACCGGGGAGCTGTTTTTT.

V gene TRBV30 combines with J gene TRBJ2-7; a possible D gene is TRBD1 (6 bases). The V gene lost 5 bases and the J gene lost 3 bases, with 17 bases spanning the gap. The CDR3 is 14 amino acids. CDR1 is GTSNPN, CDR2 SVGIG, per germline (reference sequence). The CDR3 sequence is CAWVPSGHIYEQYF. The CDR3 DNA follows: TGTGCCTGGGTTCCATCGGGACATATCTACGAGCAGTACTTC.

The chain uses TRBV28 and TRBJ1-2; weak D call: TRBD1 (5 bases). V dropped 4 bases and J dropped 6 bases, with 6 bases sitting between them. The germline V gene encodes CDR1 MDHEN and CDR2 SYDVKM. This CDR3 is 11 amino acids long. The CDR3 loop is CASSWGDGYTF. CDR3 nucleotide sequence: TGTGCCAGCAGTTGGGGGGATGGCTACACCTTC.

The CDR3 region is CASSQDPTERDTQYF. In DNA form, the CDR3 reads TGCGCCAGCAGCCAAGATCCCACGGAGAGAGATACGCAGTATTTT. The chain joins TRBV4-1 to TRBJ2-3, with D hard to call. Trimming removed 0 bases at V and 5 bases at J, with 12 bases between. CDR3 length: 15 amino acids. Per germline, CDR1 MGHRA and CDR2 YSYEKL.

The chain employs TRBV18 and TRBJ2-1; D gene unclear. V was cut by 2 bases and J by 2 bases, with 13 bases left in between. The CDR3 contains 16 residues. The germline V gene encodes CDR1 KGHSH and CDR2 LQKENI. The CDR3 DNA is TGTGCCAGCTCACCAGCGTCCAGCGTAGCCTACAATGAGCAGTTCTTC. It is translated as CASSPASSVAYNEQFF.

This clone was counted a single time. The V gene is TRBV6-1, the J gene TRBJ2-7, with D unresolved. The CDR3 length is 12 residues. From germline, CDR1 is MNHNS and CDR2 SASEGT. V lost 2 bases to trimming and J lost 3 bases, with 5 bases between them. CDR3: CASSEYGYEQYF. The CDR3 DNA follows: TGTGCCAGCAGTGAATACGGCTACGAGCAGTACTTC.

The chain is built from TRBV6-5 and TRBJ2-5; the match to TRBD2 covers 9 bases. CDR1 is MNHEY, CDR2 SVGAGI, per germline. CDR3 size: 14 residues. Trimming cost V 6 bases and J 7 bases; bases outside gene matches: 9. CDR3 sequence: CASSGGRAGGTQYF. The CDR3 DNA is TGTGCCAGCAGCGGCGGGAGGGCCGGGGGGACCCAGTACTTC.

This clone was detected once. V and J are TRBV18 and TRBJ1-2; 9 nucleotides agree with TRBD1. Germline V gene lookup returns CDR1 KGHSH and CDR2 LQKENI. The CDR3 has 17 amino acids. J lost 1 base, V lost 5 bases, and 11 bases had no gene match. The CDR3 bases are TGTGCCAGCTCAGTCCTAACAGGGGGCGACAGTAACTATGGCTACACCTTC. Amino acids: CASSVLTGGDSNYGYTF.

The J gene is TRBJ1-2, the V gene TRBV9, with D possibly TRBD1 on 5 matching bases. The CDR3 covers 12 residues. CDR1 SGDLS and CDR2 YYNGEE come from the germline V gene. V was clipped by 3 bases and J by 7 bases, with 10 bases between them. CDR3 DNA: TGTGCCAGCAGCGCGGGGGTGAGTGGCTACACCTTC. Protein: CASSAGVSGYTF.

The V gene is TRBV4-2, the J gene TRBJ2-7, with 12 bases identical to TRBD2. The CDR3 has 17 amino acids. Germline V gene lookup returns CDR1 LGHNA and CDR2 YNFKEQ. V shed 3 bases and J 2 bases; nucleotides not matched to a gene: 8. The CDR3 sequence: CASSQTGTSGRAYEQYF. CDR3 coding DNA: TGTGCCAGCAGCCAGACCGGGACTAGCGGGCGCGCCTACGAGCAGTACTTC.

This clone occurred once. The chain is built from TRBV11-3 and TRBJ1-1; unclear D gene. The ends were cut back, 1 base at V and 5 bases at J, with 2 bases in the middle. From germline, CDR1 is SGHNT and CDR2 YENEEA. The CDR3 length is 11 residues. CDR3 loop: CASSLVTEAFF. The CDR3 nucleotides are TGTGCCAGCAGCTTAGTAACTGAAGCTTTCTTT.

The chain couples TRBV11-2 to TRBJ2-7; 11 nucleotides agree with TRBD2. The ends lost 5 bases at V and 7 bases at J; junction bases unmatched: 7. Germline V gene lookup returns CDR1 SGHAT and CDR2 FQNNGV. The CDR3 is 14 amino acids. This CDR3 is CASSISGRANEQYF. CDR3 DNA sequence: TGTGCCAGCAGCATTAGCGGGAGGGCCAATGAGCAGTACTTC.